This TCR beta chain was captured in a study of T cell changes during pregnancy in multiple sclerosis. This table comes from immunoSEQ multiplex PCR, and its TCRdb copy is limited to in-frame clones, with some not included. This sample has approximately 52,000 clones, with 85% to 95% found just once. The TCR sequence derives from a female donor with multiple sclerosis, enrolled in a pregnancy study. The sequences come from CD4+ T cells from peripheral blood mononuclear cells, collected in the third trimester of pregnancy.

The CDR3 spells CASSARGPTNEKLFF. In DNA, the CDR3 is TGTGCCAGCTCAGCCAGGGGGCCGACTAATGAAAAACTGTTTTTT. The chain links TRBV18 to TRBJ1-4; TRBD1 matches at 8 bases. The CDR3 sequence is 15 residues long. The V gene's germline CDR1 is KGHSH and CDR2 LQKENI. The junction had 4 bases not matched to a gene; V was cut back by 5 bases and J by 2 bases.